These T cell receptor beta chains were read from a single sample in a study of CD8+ T cells in alopecia areata. Data came from immunoSEQ multiplex PCR; TCRdb stores just in-frame clones and leaves some out. The repertoire includes tens of thousands of clones, around 29% of them detected once, and 15% sits in the top ten. Specimen: CD8+ T cells sorted from blood, collected at week 4, from a patient treated with tofacitinib. These receptor sequences come from a human donor with alopecia areata. CDR3s leave out the opening cysteine and the closing phenylalanine or tryptophan. The order of the fields is D gene, J gene, V gene, CDR3 protein. The D gene is left open where the match is weak.

-	TRBJ2-3	TRBV2	ASSDLTQY
TRBD2	TRBJ2-1	TRBV29-1	SVEGREPNEQF
-	TRBJ1-2	TRBV29-1	SVEDVTYGYT
-	TRBJ1-5	TRBV27	ASSFRGNQPQH
TRBD1	TRBJ2-7	TRBV9	ASSVEGQGSYEQY
TRBD1	TRBJ1-1	TRBV29-1	SVSTGTANTEAF
-	TRBJ2-2	TRBV2	ASSHLNTGELF
-	TRBJ1-2	TRBV9	ASSLGGRDGYT
TRBD2	TRBJ2-5	TRBV5-4	ASSLTAGVVETQY
TRBD1	TRBJ2-7	TRBV29-1	SAQTGKYEQY
TRBD2	TRBJ2-3	TRBV5-4	ASSGPGLEVDTQY
-	TRBJ1-1	TRBV29-1	SVVFVWGAF
-	TRBJ2-7	TRBV4-3	ASSQDWQGGYEQY
-	TRBJ1-2	TRBV6-6	ASRLSYGYT
-	TRBJ1-3	TRBV29-1	SGDWELQNTIY
TRBD2	TRBJ2-7	TRBV4-1	ASSQSGTSGTSRY
TRBD2	TRBJ2-4	TRBV13	ASSPGTSGTAKNIQY
TRBD1	TRBJ2-1	TRBV29-1	SGDNRGRRNEQF
-	TRBJ2-1	TRBV7-9	ASSLTLRDRYEQF
-	TRBJ1-1	TRBV29-1	SVEGVRDTEAF